Shown below are 9 T cell receptor beta chains from a single sample sequenced in a study of blood T cell repertoires in COVID-19. Method: immunoSEQ multiplex PCR; TCRdb's copy keeps in-frame clones and lacks some. The data contain some 200,000 clones, around 86% of them singletons. The sequencing sample was made of peripheral blood. These receptors all stem from a woman aged 80 or over in a cohort sampled during active or convalescent COVID-19.

This chain uses TRBV9 with TRBJ2-7, with D perhaps matching TRBD1 (6 bases). The CDR3 extends over 13 amino acids. Germline values: CDR1 SGDLS, CDR2 YYNGEE. Trimming pared 3 bases from V and 3 bases from J, leaving 10 bases between. The CDR3 protein is CASSESQGYEQYF. The CDR3 DNA reads as TGTGCCAGCAGCGAATCACAGGGCTACGAGCAGTACTTC.

The chain is built from TRBV10-1 and TRBJ1-1; 7 bases match TRBD1. V shed 6 bases, J shed 5 bases, and the junction held 6 bases outside the gene matches. Germline assignment: CDR1 WNHNN and CDR2 SYGVQD (reference sequence). The CDR3 runs to 13 residues. Here the CDR3 reads CASRQGVETEAFF. CDR3 bases: TGCGCCAGCAGGCAGGGGGTCGAGACTGAAGCTTTCTTT.

V usage is TRBV29-1 and J usage is TRBJ1-5; 10 bases are a match to TRBD1. Germline-derived CDR1 and CDR2 are SQVTM and ANQGSEA. This CDR3 is built from 13 residues. After removal of 4 bases from V and 5 bases from J, the junction contained 2 bases not matched to a gene. The CDR3 sequence is CSVGGTGDQPQHF. The DNA of the CDR3 is TGCAGCGTTGGCGGGACAGGGGATCAGCCCCAGCATTTT. The whole variable domain, remainder taken from reference TRBV29-1 and TRBJ1-5, is SAVISQKPSRDICQRGTSLTIQCQVDSQVTMMFWYRQQPGQSLTLIATANQGSEATYESGFVIDKFPISRPNLTFSTLTVSNMSPEDSSIYLCSVGGTGDQPQHFGDGTRLSIL.

The chain links TRBV3-1 (or the pseudogene TRBV3-2) to TRBJ1-1; 9 positions agree with TRBD1. CDR3 length: 13 amino acids. Germline V gives CDR1 LGHDT, CDR2 YNNKEL (reference sequence). V shed 5 bases, J shed 8 bases, and the junction held 6 bases outside the gene matches. The DNA for the CDR3 is TGTGCCAGCAGCACGACAGGGGGTACCGAAGCTTTCTTT. Its protein product is CASSTTGGTEAFF.

The rearrangement joins TRBV19 to TRBJ2-7; weak D call: TRBD1 (6 bases). Germline assignment: CDR1 LNHDA and CDR2 SQIVND (reference sequence). The CDR3 runs 14 residues. V shed 4 bases and J shed 5 bases, with 15 bases lying between them. CDR3 nucleotides: TGTGCCAGTAGTAAGTCGACAGGCTTCGACGAGCAGTACTTC. It encodes CASSKSTGFDEQYF.

The V and J genes are TRBV6-5 and TRBJ1-6; D is ambiguous. V lost 6 bases, J lost 13 bases, and 22 bases lay in between. CDR1 and CDR2 (germline): MNHEY, SVGAGI. The CDR3 runs to 15 residues. For the CDR3, the DNA is TGTGCCAGCAGCGCAAGTGGGGAGGCTTCTCTCCCCCTCCACTTT. Translated: CASSASGEASLPLHF.

The rearrangement uses TRBV5-4 and TRBJ1-4; D is unclear. In germline, CDR1 is SGHNT, CDR2 YYREEE (reference sequence). The CDR3 loop spans 16 amino acids. V gave up 0 bases and J gave up 0 bases, with 9 bases separating them. For the CDR3, the DNA is TGTGCCAGCAGCTTGGGGGCCGGCGCAACTAATGAAAAACTGTTTTTT. It translates to CASSLGAGATNEKLFF.

The J gene is TRBJ1-2, the V gene TRBV5-1; D is possibly TRBD1 (5 bases). CDR3 length: 12 residues. The V gene's germline CDR1 is SGHRS and CDR2 YFSETQ. Trimming took 2 bases from V and 8 from J, leaving 10 bases between them. The DNA for the CDR3 is TGCGCCAGCAGCTTATGGGGGGAAGGCTACACCTTC. It yields the protein CASSLWGEGYTF. Together with reference TRBV5-1 and TRBJ1-2, the CDR3 gives the full variable domain: KAGVTQTPRYLIKTRGQQVTLSCSPISGHRSVSWYQQTPGQGLQFLFEYFSETQRNKGNFPGRFSGRQFSNSRSEMNVSTLELGDSALYLCASSLWGEGYTFGSGTRLTVV.

This chain uses TRBV5-5 with TRBJ1-2; D might be TRBD1 (6 bases). The germline CDR1 and CDR2 sequences are SGHKS and YYEKEE (reference sequence). The CDR3 extends over 16 amino acids. Trimming stripped 4 bases from V and 8 bases from J, with 24 bases between. The CDR3 reads CASSVDRDNNLGGYTF. The CDR3 region has the DNA TGTGCCAGCAGCGTGGACCGGGACAATAATTTGGGCGGCTACACCTTC.